This T cell receptor beta chain derives from a study of OX40 agonist ivuxolimab in advanced cancers. Across the study: Dose-escalation cases comprised hepatocellular carcinoma, melanoma, renal cell or head and neck cancer. Study observations and caveats: Among T cells, CD8+ cells averaged more expanded clones than CD4+ cells.

Blood sampling took place at baseline, cycle 4 day 1, and cycle 7 day 1. A word on this clone: Its specificity is not known.

The CDR3 length is 16 residues. V shed 5 bases, J shed 5 bases, and the junction held 12 bases outside the gene matches. This table comes from immunoSEQ multiplex PCR, and its TCRdb copy is limited to in-frame clones, with some not included. This table has about 79,000 clones, around 94% appearing once. This sequence was found in an adult with an advanced solid tumor such as melanoma, head and neck, liver or kidney cancer. Sequenced here: CD4+ or CD8+ T cells sorted from blood, sampled in a trial of the OX40 agonist ivuxolimab. The rearrangement joins TRBV5-3 to TRBJ1-5, with 8 bases matching TRBD1. TRBV5-3 is marked as an open reading frame, function uncertain. The CDR3 DNA reads as TGTGCCAGAAGATATAAGTACGGACAGGGCGATCAGCCCCAGCATTTT. Translation gives CARRYKYGQGDQPQHF.